This T cell receptor (beta chain) was identified in a study of CD8 T cells in ankylosing spondylitis. Regarding the study as a whole: Among TCR beta sequences, a motif of roughly 8 highly homologous variants appeared characteristic of ankylosing spondylitis blood.

This clonotype was recorded a few times. Its antigen is as yet unknown. Libraries for TCR beta were made by quantitative 5'-RACE with molecular barcodes. Via MiXCR, TCRdb re-called the 5' RACE reads, giving one row per CDR3 protein. The sample has approximately 220,000 distinct CDR3 sequences, about 17% seen once; the top ten hold under 45%. The sample consisted of blood, either unsorted or a sorted T cell fraction (not recorded which). This TCR came from a male donor with ankylosing spondylitis.

CDR3 in amino acids: CASTVAPGVDGYTF. The CDR3 DNA sequence: TGTGCCAGCACTGTAGCCCCGGGAGTCGATGGCTACACCTTC. V and J are TRBV27 and TRBJ1-2; no clear D. V was shortened by 7 bases and J by 6 bases, with 18 bases between the two germline ends. Germline V gene lookup returns CDR1 MNHEY and CDR2 SMNVEV (reference sequence). The CDR3 is 14 residues long.